The clone carrying this T cell receptor beta chain came up many times. Its cognate antigen is unknown. TCRdb analysed the 5' RACE reads with MiXCR anew, one entry per CDR3 protein. The table includes 200,000 to 250,000 distinct CDR3 sequences, around 6.5% detected once. These data are taken from a study of identical twins. Overall study findings and caveats: Excess low generation probability was seen in twin-shared out-of-frame alpha sequences.

The same sample was also used in a study of T cells expressing NK-cell markers. That work contributes: These clonotypes, the leaders elsewhere, also led the CD3+CD56-NKG2C+ fraction in a few donors.

This clonotype originated in a woman between 18 and 30 years old in good health. Sequenced sample: CD8+ T cells sorted from blood.

Here the CDR3 DNA reads TGTGCCAGCAGCCCTCTAGCGGGAGGGCCAGATACGCAGTATTTT. Encoded protein: CASSPLAGGPDTQYF. V usage is TRBV12-3 or TRBV12-4 and J usage is TRBJ2-3; 12 nucleotides line up with TRBD2. The junction had 5 bases not matched to a gene; V was cut back by 6 bases and J by 4 bases. The CDR3 contains 15 residues.